This passage covers 16 T cell receptor beta chains from one sample sequenced in a study of human CD8 memory T cell subsets. Libraries of TCR beta chains were produced by 5' RACE (UMI-labeled). TCRdb reprocessed the 5' RACE reads and stores each CDR3 protein as one record, lacking DNA. This table holds about 20,000 distinct CDR3 sequences. The specimen was CD8+ T cells from PBMCs. The receptors stem from a human donor in good health.

J is TRBJ2-7 and V is TRBV3-1; absent DNA, TCRdb's TRBD1 call cannot be checked. The germline V gene has CDR1 LGHDT and CDR2 YNNKEL (reference sequence). CDR3 length equals 15 residues. The CDR3 reads CASSAGQGQTYEQYF.

J is TRBJ2-7 and V is TRBV4-3. CDR3 length: 13 residues. The V gene's germline CDR1 is LGHNA and CDR2 YSLEER. CDR3 in amino acids: CASSQSKGYEQYF.

CDR3 amino acids: CASSQDERGMNTEAFF. The J gene is TRBJ1-1, the V gene TRBV4-2; TCRdb proposes TRBD1, but this gene call is untestable without DNA. The CDR3 extends over 16 amino acids. CDR1 LGHNA and CDR2 YNFKEQ come from the germline V gene.

V is TRBV9 and J is TRBJ2-2; lacking DNA, the TRBD2 call made by TCRdb goes unchecked. The CDR3 spans 16 residues. Germline loops: CDR1 SGDLS, CDR2 YYNGEE. CDR3 residues: CASSGEREYNTGELFF.

This chain joins TRBV28 and TRBJ1-2; TCRdb selects TRBD1, and the lack of DNA leaves this call unchecked. This CDR3 has 13 amino acids. Germline V gene lookup returns CDR1 MDHEN and CDR2 SYDVKM. CDR3 loop: CASSHKGAYGYTF.

The rearrangement joins TRBV27 to TRBJ1-2; there is no DNA to check the TCRdb D call of TRBD1. In germline, CDR1 is MNHEY, CDR2 SMNVEV (reference sequence). This CDR3 comprises 16 residues. The CDR3 protein is CASSSASGVPNYGYTF.

This chain connects TRBV2 to TRBJ2-1; TCRdb outputs TRBD2, but without DNA this stays unchecked. CDR1 is SNHLY, CDR2 FYNNEI, per germline. This CDR3 has 14 amino acids. The CDR3 protein is CARSLAENRNEQFF.

This clonotype is identified as medium-sized from frequency. The gene calls are TRBV6-4 and TRBJ2-2; checking the TCRdb D call of TRBD2 is not possible without DNA. Germline values: CDR1 MRHNA, CDR2 SNTAGT. The CDR3 sequence is 14 residues long. CDR3 in amino acids: CASSPSPNTGELFF.

The CDR3 protein is CASSVTGTGYEQYF. The V gene is TRBV19, the J gene TRBJ2-7; TCRdb outputs TRBD1, but without DNA this stays unchecked. Germline CDR1 LNHDA, CDR2 SQIVND (reference sequence). This CDR3 has 14 residues.

This chain joins TRBV7-8 and TRBJ2-7; the TRBD1 assignment by TCRdb is unverifiable without DNA. The CDR3 sequence is 16 residues long. CDR1 and CDR2 from the germline V gene are SGHVS and FQNEAQ. This chain's CDR3 is CASSGDRDGDYYEQYF. Supplemented by reference TRBV7-8 and TRBJ2-7, the full variable domain reads GAGVSQSPRYKVAKRGQDVALRCDPISGHVSLFWYQQALGQGPEFLTYFQNEAQLDKSGLPSDRFFAERPEGSVSTLKIQRTQQEDSAVYLCASSGDRDGDYYEQYFGPGTRLTVT.

The V and J genes are TRBV18 and TRBJ2-5. In germline, CDR1 is KGHSH, CDR2 LQKENI. This CDR3 spans 13 amino acids. The CDR3: CASSPRPQETQYF.

The chain is built from TRBV28 and TRBJ1-5; TCRdb calls TRBD1, which cannot be checked without DNA. CDR1 and CDR2 from the germline V gene are MDHEN and SYDVKM. This CDR3 region has 17 residues. CDR3 sequence: CASSSGTGGFSNQPQHF.

The chain links TRBV10-2 to TRBJ2-1; TCRdb proposes TRBD2, but this gene call is untestable without DNA. Germline loops: CDR1 WSHSY, CDR2 SAAADI. The CDR3 runs to 15 residues. The CDR3 reads CASSDGPAGVDEQFF.

The chain uses TRBV27 and TRBJ2-1; TCRdb designates TRBD1, a call that cannot be tested without DNA. The germline V gene encodes CDR1 MNHEY and CDR2 SMNVEV (reference sequence). CDR3 length: 13 amino acids. The CDR3 loop reads CASSNRGRTEQFF.

The rearrangement uses TRBV6-2 or TRBV6-3 and TRBJ2-7. This CDR3 is 15 amino acids long. CDR1 MNHEY and CDR2 SVGEGT come from the germline V gene. This CDR3 is CASTFYSSRTYEQYF.

This sequence joins TRBV7-9 and TRBJ1-1. CDR1 is SEHNR and CDR2 is FQNEAQ in the germline V gene (reference sequence). The CDR3 loop spans 15 amino acids. The chain's CDR3 is CASSLTAPRGTEAFF. Full variable domain (outside the CDR3, taken from reference TRBV7-9 and TRBJ1-1): DTGVSQNPRHKITKRGQNVTFRCDPISEHNRLYWYRQTLGQGPEFLTYFQNEAQLEKSRLLSDRFSAERPKGSFSTLEIQRTEQGDSAMYLCASSLTAPRGTEAFFGQGTRLTVV.